These 9 T cell receptor beta chains originate from one sample sequenced in a study of T cell repertoires and HLA-DP antigens. The antigens these receptors bind are not known. Profiling relied on immunoSEQ multiplex PCR, and the TCRdb table lists in-frame clones only, not all of them. The sample lists about 89,000 clones, around 86% occurring once. Sequenced sample: CD4+ T cells from PBMCs. These receptors were obtained from a man between 45 and 60 years old in good health and CMV-seronegative.

The CDR3 region is CASSPRGDRGPGGNTIYF. The CDR3 DNA sequence: TGTGCCAGCAGCCCACGCGGGGACAGGGGGCCGGGTGGAAACACCATATATTTT. The chain combines TRBV9 with TRBJ1-3; 12 bases are a match to TRBD1. The CDR3 spans 18 residues. Germline CDR1 and CDR2: SGDLS and YYNGEE. J was trimmed by 3 bases and V by 4 bases; bases with no gene match: 11. Full variable domain (remainder filled in from reference TRBV9 and TRBJ1-3): DSGVTQTPKHLITATGQRVTLRCSPRSGDLSVYWYQQSLDQGLQFLIQYYNGEERAKGNILERFSAQQFPDLHSELNLSSLELGDSALYFCASSPRGDRGPGGNTIYFGEGSWLTVV.

This rearrangement joins TRBV7-9 to TRBJ1-1; 8 positions agree with TRBD1. V was pared by 1 base and J by 11 bases, with 12 bases of the junction left unmatched. Germline-derived CDR1 and CDR2 are SEHNR and FQNEAQ (reference sequence). The CDR3 is made up of 15 amino acids. The CDR3 sequence is CASSLEGQAPKGAFF. The CDR3 DNA is TGTGCCAGCAGCTTAGAGGGACAGGCCCCCAAGGGGGCTTTCTTT.

This chain links TRBV28 with TRBJ2-3; the match to TRBD2 covers 11 bases. Unmatched junction bases numbered 8, after V lost 6 bases and J lost 0 bases. The CDR3 contains 17 residues. The germline gives CDR1 MDHEN, CDR2 SYDVKM. CDR3 amino acids: CASSPTSGTLSTDTQYF. The DNA for the CDR3 is TGTGCCAGCAGCCCGACTAGCGGGACCCTAAGCACAGATACGCAGTATTTT.

Notes on this clone: The junction does not match germline at one end; this may be a read error. V is TRBV7-2 and J is TRBJ2-4; no definite D call. The CDR3 is 12 amino acids. Germline-derived CDR1 and CDR2 are SGHTA and FQGNSA. The CDR3 loop is CASSLAKNIQYF. The CDR3 nucleotides are TGTGCCAGCAGCCTAGCCAAAAACATTCAGTACTTC. The complete variable domain, with remaining parts taken from reference TRBV7-2 and TRBJ2-4, reads GAGVSQSPSNKVTEKGKDVELRCDPISGHTALYWYRQSLGQGLEFLIYFQGNSAPDKSGLPSDRFSAERTGGSVSTLTIQRTQQEDSAVYLCASSLAKNIQYFGAGTRLSVL.

The V call is TRBV11-2, the J call TRBJ2-2; D remains unclear. V lost 5 bases and J 1 base, leaving 8 bases between the germline ends. Germline V gene data show CDR1 as SGHAT and CDR2 as FQNNGV. This CDR3 comprises 14 residues. CDR3 sequence reads: CASSPRQNTGELFF. CDR3 nucleotide sequence: TGTGCCAGCAGCCCTAGACAGAACACCGGGGAGCTGTTTTTT. The full variable domain, its missing parts supplied by reference TRBV11-2 and TRBJ2-2, is EAGVAQSPRYKIIEKRQSVAFWCNPISGHATLYWYQQILGQGPKLLIQFQNNGVVDDSQLPKDRFSAERLKGVDSTLKIQPAKLEDSAVYLCASSPRQNTGELFFGEGSRLTVL.

This chain joins TRBV14 and TRBJ2-5; 9 bases agree with TRBD2. V gave up 4 bases and J gave up 0 bases; unmatched junction bases: 15. The CDR3 is 19 amino acids. The germline CDR1 and CDR2 sequences are SGHDN and FVKESK. As DNA, the CDR3 is TGTGCCAGCAGCCGAAAAGGTTCTAGCGGGGTGAGGTACCAAGAGACCCAGTACTTC. It specifies CASSRKGSSGVRYQETQYF.

The rearrangement links TRBV11-2 to TRBJ1-6, with D maybe TRBD1 (5 bases). The germline V and J ends were trimmed by 0 bases and 3 bases, with 15 bases remaining between them. Per the germline V gene, CDR1 is SGHAT and CDR2 is FQNNGV. The CDR3 is made up of 18 amino acids. CDR3 sequence reads: CASSLDRRGEVYNSPLHF. The DNA for the CDR3 is TGTGCCAGCAGCTTAGATCGGAGGGGAGAGGTCTATAATTCACCCCTCCACTTT.

This clone was counted a few times. V is TRBV2 and J is TRBJ1-5, with D hard to call. Trimming left V 4 bases short and J 0 bases short, with 7 bases between. Per germline, CDR1 SNHLY and CDR2 FYNNEI. There are 14 residues in the CDR3. CDR3: CASSGQYSNQPQHF. DNA for the CDR3: TGTGCCAGCAGTGGGCAGTATAGCAATCAGCCCCAGCATTTT.

The chain links TRBV28 to TRBJ2-6; 9 nucleotides agree with TRBD1. Germline V gene data show CDR1 as MDHEN and CDR2 as SYDVKM. CDR3 length equals 15 residues. V lost 10 bases, J lost 1 base, and 5 bases stayed unmatched. Written as DNA, the CDR3 is TGTGCCACCATCGGGACAGGGTCTGGGGCCAACGTCCTGACTTTC. This translates into CATIGTGSGANVLTF.